A single T cell receptor (beta chain) is shown here with its context. The antigen remains unidentified. 5'RACE with constant-segment primers built TCRalpha and TCRbeta cDNA libraries with UMIs. TCRdb called the 5' RACE reads again in MiXCR, with one record for every CDR3 protein. This sample has 250,000 to 300,000 distinct CDR3 sequences; roughly 15% occur once, and the top ten carry more than 20%. This sample was taken from a study of T-cell memory formation after mild COVID-19. Background on the study: Largely, the TCR clusters proved donor specific. Study-wide points: Nothing confirmed that second-wave clones peaking on day 37 were specific for SARS-CoV-2. A second wave expanding day 15 to 37 was CD4+-biased; contracting clones were balanced.

The CDR3 has 14 amino acids. Trimming took off 6 bases at V and 3 bases at J, with 13 bases between the two ends. Source material: PBMCs or a T cell subset sorted from them (not recorded which). The J gene is TRBJ2-3, the V gene TRBV12-3 or TRBV12-4; D is possibly TRBD2 (6 bases). The receptor was derived from a young man who had mild COVID-19 (a few samples of this study predate the infection). Cell type and time point are not known. CDR3 in amino acids: CASRTWEVTDTQYF. The CDR3 DNA reads as TGTGCCAGCAGAACATGGGAGGTAACAGATACGCAGTATTTT.